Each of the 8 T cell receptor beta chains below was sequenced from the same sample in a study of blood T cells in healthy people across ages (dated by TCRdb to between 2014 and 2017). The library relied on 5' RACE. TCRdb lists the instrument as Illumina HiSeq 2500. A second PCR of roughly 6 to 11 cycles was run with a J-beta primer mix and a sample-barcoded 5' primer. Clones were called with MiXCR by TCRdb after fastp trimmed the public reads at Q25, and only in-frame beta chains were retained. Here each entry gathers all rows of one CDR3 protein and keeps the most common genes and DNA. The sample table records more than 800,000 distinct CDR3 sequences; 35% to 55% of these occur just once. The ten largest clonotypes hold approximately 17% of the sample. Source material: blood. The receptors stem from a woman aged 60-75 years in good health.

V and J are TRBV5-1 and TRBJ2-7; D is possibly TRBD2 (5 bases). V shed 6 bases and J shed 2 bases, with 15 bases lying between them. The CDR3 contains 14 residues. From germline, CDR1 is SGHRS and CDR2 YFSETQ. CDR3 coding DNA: TGCGCCAGCAAGGCGGCGAGCGGTACCTACGAGCAGTACTTC. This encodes CASKAASGTYEQYF.

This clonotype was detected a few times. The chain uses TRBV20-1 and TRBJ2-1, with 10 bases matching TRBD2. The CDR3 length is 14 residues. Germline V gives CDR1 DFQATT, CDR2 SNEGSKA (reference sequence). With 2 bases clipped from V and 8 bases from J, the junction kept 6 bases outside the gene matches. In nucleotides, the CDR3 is TGCAGTGCTAGAAGAAGCGGGAGGGTCGATGAGCAGTTCTTC. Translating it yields CSARRSGRVDEQFF.

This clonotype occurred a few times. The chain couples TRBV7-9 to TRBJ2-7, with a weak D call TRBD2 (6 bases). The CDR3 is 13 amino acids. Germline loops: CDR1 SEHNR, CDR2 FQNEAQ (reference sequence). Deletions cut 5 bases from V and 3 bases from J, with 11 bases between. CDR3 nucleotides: TGTGCCAGCAGCACACGGGACTTCTACGAGCAGTACTTC. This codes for CASSTRDFYEQYF.

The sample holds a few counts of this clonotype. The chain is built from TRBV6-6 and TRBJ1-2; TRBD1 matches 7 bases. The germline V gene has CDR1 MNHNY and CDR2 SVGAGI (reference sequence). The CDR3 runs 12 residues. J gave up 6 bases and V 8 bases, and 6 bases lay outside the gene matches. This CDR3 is CASRQGDDGYTF. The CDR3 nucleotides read TGTGCCAGCCGACAGGGTGACGATGGCTACACCTTC.

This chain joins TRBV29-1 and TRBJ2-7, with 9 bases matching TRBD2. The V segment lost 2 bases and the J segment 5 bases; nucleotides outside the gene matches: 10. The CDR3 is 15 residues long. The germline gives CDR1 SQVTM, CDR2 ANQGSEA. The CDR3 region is CSVERVAGGPHEQYF. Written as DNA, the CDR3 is TGCAGCGTTGAAAGGGTGGCGGGAGGGCCCCACGAGCAGTACTTC.

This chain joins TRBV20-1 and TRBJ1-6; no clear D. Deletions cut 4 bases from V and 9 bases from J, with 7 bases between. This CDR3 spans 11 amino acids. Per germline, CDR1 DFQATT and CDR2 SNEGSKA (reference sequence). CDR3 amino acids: CSAIRGSPLHF. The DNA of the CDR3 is TGCAGTGCTATTCGCGGTTCACCCCTCCACTTT.

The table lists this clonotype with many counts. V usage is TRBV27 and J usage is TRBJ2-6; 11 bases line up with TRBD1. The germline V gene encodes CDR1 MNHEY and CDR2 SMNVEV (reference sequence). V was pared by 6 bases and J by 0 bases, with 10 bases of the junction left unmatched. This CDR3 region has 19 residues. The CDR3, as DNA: TGTGCCAGCAGCCCGCGCCTAGGACAGGGGGCCTCTGGGGCCAACGTCCTGACTTTC. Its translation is CASSPRLGQGASGANVLTF.

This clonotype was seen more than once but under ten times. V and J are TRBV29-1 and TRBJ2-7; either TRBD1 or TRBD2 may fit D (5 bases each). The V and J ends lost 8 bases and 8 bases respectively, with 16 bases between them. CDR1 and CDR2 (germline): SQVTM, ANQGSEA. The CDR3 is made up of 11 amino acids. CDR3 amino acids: CSSRDVGKQYF. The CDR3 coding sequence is TGCAGCTCCCGGGACGTTGGGAAGCAGTACTTC.